These 24 T cell receptor beta chains share one sample of origin, sequenced in a study of vaccination and CD4 T cells after COVID-19. Treatment of the sample: roughly 10-day PBMC culture with coronavirus spike peptide pools or control peptides (ViraFEST assay). These TCRs are of unknown antigen specificity. The assay that was used to sequence DNA from cultured CD4+ T cells was the Oncomine TCR Beta short-read assay. From the PCR reads, TCRdb called clonotypes with MiXCR, one entry per CDR3 protein. This sample has more than 20,000 distinct CDR3 sequences; approximately 40% occur once, and the top ten carry approximately 4.5%. Sequencing used CD4+ T cells from blood, cultured in vitro, obtained before SARS-CoV-2 vaccination. Receptors were obtained from a human donor who had recovered from COVID-19.

The chain carries TRBV11-3 and TRBJ2-5, with D hard to call. The V end lost 6 bases, the J end lost 5 bases, and 10 bases lay between the germline ends. Looked up from germline, CDR1 is SGHNT and CDR2 is YENEEA. This CDR3 comprises 12 residues. The chain's CDR3 is CASSFNAETQYF. DNA for the CDR3: TGTGCCAGCAGTTTTAATGCGGAGACCCAGTACTTC.

This clonotype was seen a few times. This chain uses TRBV20-1 with TRBJ1-1, with 8 nucleotides matching TRBD1. The CDR3 is made up of 12 amino acids. Losses at the gene ends were 7 bases for V and 5 bases for J; bases not matched to a gene: 6. Germline V gene lookup returns CDR1 DFQATT and CDR2 SNEGSKA (reference sequence). DNA of the CDR3: TGCAGTGGCCTCAGGGGGCGGACTGAAGCTTTCTTT. It codes for CSGLRGRTEAFF.

V gene TRBV14 combines with J gene TRBJ1-6; the D is unclear. This CDR3 comprises 14 residues. CDR1 and CDR2 (germline): SGHDN, FVKESK. Trimming removed 5 bases at V and 6 bases at J, with 11 bases between. For the CDR3, the DNA is TGTGCCAGCAGCTTTCACTTAATTAATTCACCCCTCCACTTT. Translation: CASSFHLINSPLHF.

V usage is TRBV7-9 and J usage is TRBJ2-5, with TRBD2 matching over 9 bases. Germline CDR1 and CDR2: SEHNR and FQNEAQ (reference sequence). The CDR3 is 15 amino acids. V was pared by 5 bases and J by 4 bases, with 8 bases of the junction left unmatched. The CDR3 here is CASSTTGLAGETQYF. The CDR3 coding sequence is TGTGCCAGCAGCACCACGGGACTAGCAGGAGAGACCCAGTACTTC.

This clonotype was detected only once. The rearrangement uses TRBV25-1 and TRBJ2-5; TRBD2 might be the D (5 bases). The ends were cut back, 0 bases at V and 4 bases at J, with 9 bases in the middle. Germline loops: CDR1 MGHDK, CDR2 SYGVNS. This CDR3 comprises 14 residues. The DNA of the CDR3 is TGTGCCAGCAGTGAATACGGGGATGGAGAGACCCAGTACTTC. As protein: CASSEYGDGETQYF.

This clonotype was seen a few times. V usage is TRBV7-2 and J usage is TRBJ1-5; no reliable D call. The CDR3 is 14 amino acids. Germline loops: CDR1 SGHTA, CDR2 FQGNSA. V lost 3 bases to trimming and J lost 7 bases, with 13 bases between them. CDR3 residues: CASSFLSVEQPQHF. The CDR3 nucleotides read TGTGCCAGCAGCTTTCTTTCAGTGGAGCAGCCCCAGCATTTT.

This sequence joins TRBV6-2 or TRBV6-3 and TRBJ2-3; D assignment may be TRBD1 or TRBD2 (5 bases each). Deletions cut 5 bases from V and 2 bases from J, with 14 bases between. CDR3 length: 15 residues. CDR1 and CDR2 from the germline V gene are MNHEY and SVGEGT. The CDR3 nucleotides read TGTGCCAGCAGTCGACCGAGGGGCAACACAGATACGCAGTATTTT. Its protein product is CASSRPRGNTDTQYF.

The rearrangement links TRBV20-1 to TRBJ2-1; D remains ambiguous. Trimming cost V 0 bases and J 2 bases, with 14 bases left between them. CDR1 and CDR2 (germline): DFQATT, SNEGSKA (reference sequence). The CDR3 is 16 residues long. CDR3 DNA: TGCAGTGCTAGAGAAGTGACTCCCCCTACCTACAATGAGCAGTTCTTC. This encodes CSAREVTPPTYNEQFF.

The chain uses TRBV28 and TRBJ1-6, with TRBD1 identical over 8 bases. CDR1 is MDHEN and CDR2 is SYDVKM in the germline V gene. The V gene end was trimmed by 6 bases and the J gene end by 8 bases; junction bases not matched to a gene: 9. The CDR3 is 15 amino acids. The CDR3 loop reads CASRNGQGTYSPLHF. The CDR3, as DNA: TGTGCCAGCAGAAACGGACAGGGAACGTATTCACCCCTCCACTTT.

This clonotype was counted between two and nine times. This chain joins TRBV19 and TRBJ2-3, with TRBD2 identical over 7 bases. This CDR3 spans 14 amino acids. Trimming at V came to 7 bases and at J to 0 bases, leaving 4 bases not matched to a gene. Germline V gene data show CDR1 as LNHDA and CDR2 as SQIVND (reference sequence). The DNA of the CDR3 is TGTGCCAGTAAGCGGGATCCTAGCACAGATACGCAGTATTTT. Amino acids: CASKRDPSTDTQYF.

The table lists this clonotype with a few counts. The genes are TRBV7-8 and TRBJ2-5; 8 positions match TRBD1. In germline, CDR1 is SGHVS, CDR2 FQNEAQ. Losses at the gene ends were 4 bases for V and 2 bases for J; bases not matched to a gene: 3. This CDR3 has 14 amino acids. Written as DNA, the CDR3 is TGTGCCAGCAGCTCACGGACAGGGCAAGAGACCCAGTACTTC. Translating gives CASSSRTGQETQYF.

The rearrangement links TRBV19 to TRBJ2-5, with TRBD2 identical over 9 bases. The CDR3 is 16 residues long. J was trimmed by 1 base and V by 3 bases; bases with no gene match: 6. Germline V gives CDR1 LNHDA, CDR2 SQIVND (reference sequence). In nucleotides, the CDR3 is TGTGCCAGTAGTATTAGGAGCGGGGGGACCCAAGAGACCCAGTACTTC. Residues: CASSIRSGGTQETQYF.

CDR3 DNA: TGTGCCAGCAGTTTGAGACCCGGGACTAGCGGGAGAGAGAACATTCAGTACTTC. Protein product: CASSLRPGTSGRENIQYF. The genes are TRBV12-3 or TRBV12-4 and TRBJ2-4; 14 nucleotides agree with TRBD2. The CDR3 is 18 residues long. V was clipped by 3 bases and J by 7 bases; unmatched bases: 11.

This clonotype was observed once. The rearrangement uses TRBV19 and TRBJ1-5, with a tentative D call TRBD1 (6 bases). This CDR3 is 15 amino acids long. In germline, CDR1 is LNHDA, CDR2 SQIVND (reference sequence). The germline V and J ends were trimmed by 5 bases and 0 bases, with 11 bases remaining between them. CDR3 sequence: CASSRGGTSNQPQHF. CDR3 coding DNA: TGTGCCAGTAGTCGAGGGGGGACTAGCAATCAGCCCCAGCATTTT. Complete variable domain (other parts from reference TRBV19 and TRBJ1-5): DGGITQSPKYLFRKEGQNVTLSCEQNLNHDAMYWYRQDPGQGLRLIYYSQIVNDFQKGDIAEGYSVSREKKESFPLTVTSAQKNPTAFYLCASSRGGTSNQPQHFGDGTRLSIL.

This clonotype was seen a handful of times. The chain recombines TRBV6-1 with TRBJ1-2, with D possibly matching TRBD1 (5 bases). From germline, CDR1 is MNHNS and CDR2 SASEGT. Deletions cut 2 bases from V and 4 bases from J, with 17 bases between. The CDR3 is 16 residues long. The CDR3 protein is CASSEIGQGRPYGYTF. The CDR3 DNA follows: TGTGCCAGCAGTGAAATTGGCCAGGGAAGGCCCTATGGCTACACCTTC.

Only a few counts were recorded for this clonotype. The CDR3 sequence is CASSSQVRGSPLHF. CDR3 DNA sequence: TGTGCCAGCAGCTCCCAGGTTCGGGGTTCACCCCTCCACTTT. The gene calls are TRBV7-2 and TRBJ1-6; D unresolved. Germline loops: CDR1 SGHTA, CDR2 FQGNSA. This CDR3 comprises 14 residues. Trimming pared 4 bases from V and 9 bases from J, leaving 13 bases between.

The chain has TRBV19 and TRBJ2-3; 7 bases line up with TRBD2. V shed 6 bases, J shed 4 bases, and the junction held 10 bases outside the gene matches. The V gene's germline CDR1 is LNHDA and CDR2 SQIVND (reference sequence). This CDR3 comprises 15 residues. CDR3 sequence: CASRGAGFDADTQYF. CDR3 DNA: TGTGCCAGTAGGGGAGCGGGATTCGATGCAGATACGCAGTATTTT.

The table lists this clonotype with a few counts. The rearrangement uses TRBV20-1 and TRBJ2-5; possible D gene TRBD2, 6 bases. V lost 5 bases to trimming and J lost 0 bases, with 16 bases between them. The germline gives CDR1 DFQATT, CDR2 SNEGSKA (reference sequence). There are 15 residues in the CDR3. The CDR3 loop is CSARASEGYQETQYF. CDR3 coding DNA: TGCAGTGCTCGGGCTAGCGAGGGGTACCAAGAGACCCAGTACTTC.

The chain joins TRBV12-3 or TRBV12-4 to TRBJ1-5; D is unresolved. This CDR3 is 14 amino acids long. V lost 3 bases and J lost 2, with 8 bases in between. As DNA, the CDR3 is TGTGCCAGCAGTTTTAGCGGGGGCAATCAGCCCCAGCATTTT. It encodes CASSFSGGNQPQHF.

This clonotype was observed a handful of times. The chain joins TRBV20-1 to TRBJ1-1, with TRBD1 matching 10 bases. The length of the CDR3 is 15 residues. Per the germline V gene, CDR1 is DFQATT and CDR2 is SNEGSKA (reference sequence). J lost 0 bases, V lost 3 bases, and 4 bases had no gene match. CDR3: CSARGTGAMNTEAFF. DNA for the CDR3: TGCAGTGCTAGGGGGACAGGGGCTATGAACACTGAAGCTTTCTTT.

This clonotype showed up just a few times. In DNA form, the CDR3 reads TGTGCCAGCAGTGTACAGGGGGCCCTCTATGGCTACACCTTC. The encoded protein is CASSVQGALYGYTF. The V and J genes are TRBV6-1 and TRBJ1-2; 9 bases line up with TRBD1. Trimming cost V 4 bases and J 4 bases; bases outside gene matches: 4. Germline CDR1 is MNHNS and CDR2 is SASEGT. The CDR3 has 14 amino acids.

The chain links TRBV7-2 to TRBJ1-4; 9 bases are shared with TRBD1. The CDR3 runs to 15 residues. V lost 4 bases, J lost 4 bases, and 4 bases stayed unmatched. Looked up from germline, CDR1 is SGHTA and CDR2 is FQGNSA. CDR3 residues: CASSWRTGDNEKLFF. DNA of the CDR3: TGTGCCAGCAGCTGGAGGACAGGGGATAATGAAAAACTGTTTTTT.

The rearrangement joins TRBV7-2 to TRBJ1-5, with unresolved D. Between the trimmed V and J ends, which lost 5 bases and 0 bases, there was a span of 8 bases. This CDR3 is built from 14 residues. The V gene's germline CDR1 is SGHTA and CDR2 FQGNSA. CDR3 loop: CASSPTHSNQPQHF. The CDR3 region has the DNA TGTGCCAGCAGCCCAACCCATAGCAATCAGCCCCAGCATTTT. Combining the CDR3 with reference TRBV7-2 and TRBJ1-5 gives the whole variable domain GAGVSQSPSNKVTEKGKDVELRCDPISGHTALYWYRQSLGQGLEFLIYFQGNSAPDKSGLPSDRFSAERTGGSVSTLTIQRTQQEDSAVYLCASSPTHSNQPQHFGDGTRLSIL.

The chain combines TRBV10-3 with TRBJ1-2; TRBD1 might be the D (5 bases). The CDR3 totals 13 residues. Trimming removed 2 bases at V and 8 bases at J, with 12 bases between. From germline, CDR1 is ENHRY and CDR2 SYGVKD. This CDR3 reads CAISEVRDQGYTF. The CDR3 bases are TGTGCCATCAGTGAGGTCCGGGACCAAGGCTACACCTTC.